Here is one T cell receptor beta chain with its context. Its binding antigen is unknown. One base away there is no much larger clone; base qualities are not given. V sheds 0 bases and J sheds 4 bases, leaving 11 bases between their ends. The germline V gene sets CDR1 to SGHRS and CDR2 to YFSETQ. The CDR3 sequence holds 15 residues, the cysteine and phenylalanine included. Here the CDR3 DNA is all that survives: 45 bases in frame from base 1. The immunoSEQ Assay, a bias-controlled multiplex PCR, was used to amplify TCRbeta CDR3 regions from genomic DNA. On the authors' methods: Within the assay, amplification of reference gene primers was used to estimate how many nucleated cells each sample contained. Sequence reads were collapsed and filtered to measure the absolute abundance of every unique TCRbeta CDR3 rearrangement. For each sample, productive Simpson clonality was calculated as the square root of Simpson's diversity index over productive rearrangements. TCRdb holds this immuneACCESS table with in-frame rearrangements only. Some clones are missing; in checked studies, unresolved V genes explain under half, and the rest has no known cause. The DNA was the basis for D and trimming; V, J and clone size are from that table. For this sample the table gives approximately 250,000 clones, of which 70% to 90% were detected only once. Roughly 6.4% of the sample comes from the top ten.

The sample originates from a study of blood T cell repertoires in COVID-19 (dated by TCRdb to the early 2020s). Some background on the complete study: The collaborator samples originated in the United States, Italy and Spain and spanned the acute and convalescent phases of COVID-19. The prospective study material was composed of cDNA or gDNA derived from T cells, B-cell-depleted T cells, or PBMCs. The dataset comprised deeply sampled blood TCRbeta repertoires from subjects exposed to, actively infected with, or recovered from COVID-19. The repertoires were made available in a free public database intended to serve as a resource for research on the immune response to SARS-CoV-2. Samples came from the ongoing ImmuneRACE study (first 160 participants) plus 1,254 subjects from 6 global collaborators. Sample metadata almost always included a de-identified subject ID, COVID-19 status, age in years and sex. Where available, HLA class I and class II types were taken from metadata supplied by the sample provider and were not determined by assay-based typing. General conclusions and limits of the study: Clinical and demographic metadata were provided uncurated, with the amount varying by source and participant.

The collaborating institutions used their own protocols to collect whole blood in K2EDTA tubes. For TCRbeta analysis, collaborators shipped samples in one of three forms: frozen whole blood, isolated PBMCs, or DNA extracted from either of those sample types. The receptor's source is a woman in her fifties or sixties with active or convalescent COVID-19. The sequenced sample was peripheral blood. The V gene is TRBV5-1 and the J gene is TRBJ1-5; a tentative D match to TRBD1 spans 5 bases. The DNA sequence reads TGCGCCAGCAGCTTGGCGGGGGATGGGAATCAGCCCCAGCATTTT. Translated, it reads CASSLAGDGNQPQHF.